These 17 T cell receptor beta chains originate from one sample sequenced in a study of blood T cell repertoires in COVID-19. Only in-frame clones appear in the TCRdb table, and some are missing; sequencing was by immunoSEQ multiplex PCR. The sample has around 67,000 clones; roughly 81% are singletons. Sequencing was done on a sample of peripheral blood. These receptors all stem from a man between 65 and 85 years old with acute or convalescent COVID-19.

V is TRBV10-1 and J is TRBJ1-2; 12 nucleotides line up with TRBD1. The germline V gene encodes CDR1 WNHNN and CDR2 SYGVQD (reference sequence). V trimming: 6 bases; J trimming: 7 bases; junction bases outside the gene matches: 9. The CDR3 contains 15 residues. This CDR3 is CASSSGQGAESGYTF. Written as DNA, the CDR3 is TGCGCCAGCAGCTCGGGACAGGGGGCTGAGAGTGGCTACACCTTC.

The table lists this clone with a few counts. This chain joins TRBV3-1 (or the pseudogene TRBV3-2) and TRBJ1-1; 7 nucleotides line up with TRBD1. Unmatched junction bases numbered 12, after V lost 6 bases and J lost 8 bases. Per the germline V gene, CDR1 is LGHDT and CDR2 is YNNKEL (reference sequence). This CDR3 has 14 residues. The CDR3 loop is CASRYRQGGNEAFF. The CDR3 region has the DNA TGTGCCAGCAGATACAGACAGGGTGGCAACGAAGCTTTCTTT.

The chain combines TRBV7-2 with TRBJ1-4; a possible D gene is TRBD1 (5 bases). Trimming removed 3 bases at V and 7 bases at J, with 9 bases between. This CDR3 is 13 amino acids long. Germline lookup yields CDR1 SGHTA and CDR2 FQGNSA. The CDR3 spells CASSLAGGEKLFF. CDR3 in DNA: TGTGCCAGCAGCTTGGCGGGGGGTGAAAAACTGTTTTTT.

The J gene is TRBJ1-2, the V gene TRBV27; 7 bases align to TRBD1. The CDR3 is made up of 17 amino acids. Per the germline V gene, CDR1 is MNHEY and CDR2 is SMNVEV (reference sequence). Unmatched junction bases numbered 19, after V lost 4 bases and J lost 8 bases. CDR3 DNA sequence: TGTGCCAGCAGTTCCCAACAGGGGAGTGTTTCCCTTATCGGCTACACCTTC. Amino acids: CASSSQQGSVSLIGYTF.

The chain joins TRBV2 to TRBJ2-5; 12 nucleotides align to TRBD2. Trimming at V came to 8 bases and at J to 4 bases, leaving 5 bases not matched to a gene. Looked up from germline, CDR1 is SNHLY and CDR2 is FYNNEI. This CDR3 comprises 14 residues. CDR3 region: CASGAGLAGETQYF. The DNA for the CDR3 is TGTGCCAGCGGGGCGGGACTAGCGGGAGAGACCCAGTACTTC.

V usage is TRBV6-5 and J usage is TRBJ1-2; 10 bases fit TRBD1. The CDR3 is made up of 15 amino acids. Trimming took 7 bases from V and 3 from J; bases not matched to a gene: 8. The germline V gene has CDR1 MNHEY and CDR2 SVGAGI. The CDR3 sequence: CASMGTGVGDYGYTF. The CDR3 DNA sequence: TGTGCCAGCATGGGGACAGGGGTGGGGGACTATGGCTACACCTTC.

The chain couples TRBV9 to TRBJ2-6; possibly TRBD2 for D (5 bases). This CDR3 comprises 15 residues. Germline-derived CDR1 and CDR2 are SGDLS and YYNGEE. Trimming removed 4 bases at V and 0 bases at J, with 8 bases between. CDR3: CASSPEVSGANVLTF. The DNA of the CDR3 is TGTGCCAGCAGCCCGGAGGTCTCTGGGGCCAACGTCCTGACTTTC.

J is TRBJ2-3 and V is TRBV7-3; 11 bases agree with TRBD2. The junction had 7 bases not matched to a gene; V was cut back by 5 bases and J by 0 bases. The CDR3 sequence is 17 residues long. Germline assignment: CDR1 SGHTA and CDR2 FQGTGA. CDR3 protein: CASSQEGTSGSTDTQYF. DNA for the CDR3: TGTGCCAGCAGCCAGGAGGGGACTAGCGGAAGCACAGATACGCAGTATTTT. The full variable domain, with the rest looked up from reference TRBV7-3 and TRBJ2-3, is GAGVSQTPSNKVTEKGKYVELRCDPISGHTALYWYRQSLGQGPEFLIYFQGTGAADDSGLPNDRFFAVRPEGSVSTLKIQRTERGDSAVYLCASSQEGTSGSTDTQYFGPGTRLTVL.

This chain links TRBV6-5 with TRBJ2-7; tentatively, D is TRBD2 (5 bases). Germline loops: CDR1 MNHEY, CDR2 SVGAGI. This CDR3 is built from 14 residues. The V gene lost 0 bases and the J gene lost 6 bases, with 12 bases spanning the gap. The DNA for the CDR3 is TGTGCCAGCAGTTACTCGAGAATAAGCGGCGAGCAGTACTTC. Translated: CASSYSRISGEQYF.

V usage is TRBV19 and J usage is TRBJ2-2; D perhaps matches TRBD2 (5 bases). This CDR3 spans 16 amino acids. V dropped 1 base and J dropped 2 bases, with 11 bases sitting between them. Germline CDR1 reads LNHDA; CDR2 reads SQIVND (reference sequence). The DNA of the CDR3 is TGTGCCAGTAGTATAGTTCGGACTGTAAACACCGGGGAGCTGTTTTTT. Its translation is CASSIVRTVNTGELFF.

This chain links TRBV9 with TRBJ2-7; 9 bases agree with TRBD1. There are 15 residues in the CDR3. Germline V gene sequence: CDR1 SGDLS, CDR2 YYNGEE. V gave up 3 bases and J gave up 5 bases; unmatched junction bases: 9. CDR3 bases: TGTGCCAGCAGCGCCTCGGGACAGGGAGGCCACGAGCAGTACTTC. It yields the protein CASSASGQGGHEQYF.

This clone has just one count. CDR3 region: CASSGLGGAGNTIYF. Here the CDR3 DNA reads TGTGCCAGCAGTGGGTTGGGGGGGGCTGGAAACACCATATATTTT. This chain connects TRBV6-6 to TRBJ1-3; the D gene is possibly TRBD1 (5 bases). This CDR3 contains 15 residues. Trimming took off 5 bases at V and 2 bases at J, with 13 bases between the two ends. Looked up from germline, CDR1 is MNHNY and CDR2 is SVGAGI (reference sequence).

The genes are TRBV5-4 and TRBJ1-2, with 8 bases matching TRBD1. The CDR3 covers 16 residues. V dropped 2 bases and J dropped 8; count of bases not matched to a gene: 14. Germline loops: CDR1 SGHNT, CDR2 YYREEE (reference sequence). The CDR3 loop is CASSLGQGAPIEGYTF. DNA for the CDR3: TGTGCCAGCAGCTTAGGACAGGGAGCCCCTATTGAAGGCTACACCTTC.

The rearrangement links TRBV25-1 to TRBJ2-7; tentative D call: TRBD1 (6 bases). The germline V and J ends were trimmed by 6 bases and 6 bases, with 18 bases remaining between them. Germline V gene data show CDR1 as MGHDK and CDR2 as SYGVNS. There are 14 residues in the CDR3. The CDR3 sequence: CASRPIGQRTEQYF. The CDR3, as DNA: TGTGCCAGCAGACCAATCGGACAGAGGACCGAGCAGTACTTC.

A few counts support this clone. The chain combines TRBV18 with TRBJ2-7; 7 nucleotides match TRBD1. V was clipped by 4 bases and J by 2 bases; unmatched bases: 11. This CDR3 spans 16 amino acids. From germline, CDR1 is KGHSH and CDR2 LQKENI. The chain's CDR3 is CASSLNRQGSTYEQYF. DNA for the CDR3: TGTGCCAGCTCACTAAACAGACAGGGTAGCACCTACGAGCAGTACTTC.

The V call is TRBV19, the J call TRBJ1-5, with TRBD1 matching 7 bases. The CDR3 is made up of 13 amino acids. CDR1 LNHDA and CDR2 SQIVND come from the germline V gene (reference sequence). V lost 6 bases to trimming and J lost 3 bases; unmatched junction nucleotides: 2. CDR3 DNA: TGTGCCAGTAGGGGACAGTACAATCAGCCCCAGCATTTT. Protein: CASRGQYNQPQHF.

In the case of this clone: Other DNA sequences in the sample encode the same CDR3. This chain links TRBV3-1 (or the pseudogene TRBV3-2) with TRBJ2-7; TRBD2 matches at 13 bases. The CDR3 has 14 residues. V dropped 5 bases and J dropped 6; count of bases not matched to a gene: 4. Germline V gene data show CDR1 as LGHDT and CDR2 as YNNKEL (reference sequence). For the CDR3, the DNA is TGTGCCAGCAGCACCGGGACTAGCGGGGTCGAGCAGTACTTC. As protein: CASSTGTSGVEQYF.